Presented here are 10 T cell receptor beta chains from one specimen sequenced in a study of T cell responses to AZD1222 COVID-19 vaccine. The repertoire was sequenced with immunoSEQ multiplex PCR; TCRdb's copy has only in-frame clones and lacks some. The repertoire holds some 71,000 clones, with about nine tenths as singletons. Sequencing was performed on peripheral blood, taken 28 days after the second AZD1222 dose. The receptors come from an adult who received the AZD1222 COVID-19 vaccine.

The rearrangement joins TRBV18 to TRBJ2-7, with 7 bases matching TRBD1. The V gene's germline CDR1 is KGHSH and CDR2 LQKENI. V lost 2 bases and J lost 2; bases outside the gene matches: 9. CDR3 length: 16 residues. The CDR3: CASSPSPDRVTYEQYF. CDR3 DNA sequence: TGTGCCAGCTCACCAAGTCCAGACAGGGTAACCTACGAGCAGTACTTC.

The rearrangement uses TRBV5-8 and TRBJ1-1; D is uncertain. The germline CDR1 and CDR2 sequences are SGHTS and YDEGEE. This CDR3 region has 16 residues. The V gene lost 3 bases and the J gene lost 2 bases, with 17 bases spanning the gap. CDR3 amino acids: CASSSLGWNANTEAFF. As DNA, the CDR3 is TGTGCCAGCAGCTCCCTCGGGTGGAACGCAAACACTGAAGCTTTCTTT.

The J gene is TRBJ2-5, the V gene TRBV3-1 (or the pseudogene TRBV3-2); D is perhaps TRBD1 (6 bases). V was cut by 1 base and J by 4 bases, with 7 bases left in between. This CDR3 has 13 amino acids. Germline lookup yields CDR1 LGHDT and CDR2 YNNKEL (reference sequence). The CDR3 DNA reads as TGTGCCAGCAGCCAAGTAGGGGGAGAGACCCAGTACTTC. Translated: CASSQVGGETQYF.

The rearrangement uses TRBV5-1 and TRBJ2-7; 8 positions match TRBD1. CDR1 is SGHRS, CDR2 YFSETQ, per germline. This CDR3 contains 15 residues. With 4 bases clipped from V and 3 bases from J, the junction kept 9 bases outside the gene matches. This CDR3 is CASSQTTGQVYEQYF. The DNA of the CDR3 is TGCGCCAGCAGCCAGACTACGGGACAGGTCTACGAGCAGTACTTC.

V usage is TRBV19 and J usage is TRBJ2-1; weak D call: TRBD1 (6 bases). Germline V gene lookup returns CDR1 LNHDA and CDR2 SQIVND (reference sequence). This CDR3 contains 12 residues. V was clipped by 8 bases and J by 7 bases, with 12 bases between them. The chain's CDR3 is CASGQLWNEQFF. DNA of the CDR3: TGTGCCAGTGGACAGCTATGGAATGAGCAGTTCTTC.

The chain carries TRBV7-2 and TRBJ2-3, with 7 bases fitting TRBD2. Trimming removed 1 base from V and 3 bases from J; junction bases left unmatched: 7. Germline V gene sequence: CDR1 SGHTA, CDR2 FQGNSA. The CDR3 covers 16 residues. The CDR3 sequence: CASSLVTGGGTDTQYF. In nucleotides, the CDR3 is TGTGCCAGCAGCTTAGTTACGGGAGGTGGAACAGATACGCAGTATTTT.

This clone was counted once. The chain couples TRBV29-1 to TRBJ2-7, with a tentative D call TRBD1 (6 bases). Per germline, CDR1 SQVTM and CDR2 ANQGSEA. This CDR3 spans 12 amino acids. The V and J ends lost 7 bases and 6 bases respectively, with 16 bases between them. The CDR3 DNA sequence: TGCAGCGCCCAGGGGTTTTTGGGCGAGCAGTACTTC. Protein: CSAQGFLGEQYF.

The chain joins TRBV6-5 to TRBJ1-3; D call uncertain. The CDR3 sequence is 13 residues long. Germline-derived CDR1 and CDR2 are MNHEY and SVGAGI. V lost 6 bases and J 4 bases, leaving 10 bases between the germline ends. The CDR3 spells CASSPGRGNTIYF. The CDR3 DNA follows: TGTGCCAGCAGCCCCGGGAGGGGAAACACCATATATTTT.

The chain recombines TRBV14 with TRBJ1-2; the D gene is possibly TRBD1 (6 bases). The V gene lost 3 bases and the J gene lost 7 bases, with 12 bases spanning the gap. The CDR3 consists of 13 residues. Germline-derived CDR1 and CDR2 are SGHDN and FVKESK. CDR3 DNA: TGTGCCAGCAGCCAGAACAGGGCGGGTGGCTACACCTTC. Protein sequence: CASSQNRAGGYTF.

V and J are TRBV3-1 (or the pseudogene TRBV3-2) and TRBJ2-7; 7 nucleotides line up with TRBD2. The CDR3 runs 18 residues. The V segment lost 4 bases and the J segment 2 bases; nucleotides outside the gene matches: 17. Germline CDR1 and CDR2: LGHDT and YNNKEL (reference sequence). In DNA form, the CDR3 reads TGTGCCAGCAGCCCGATTGCGAGTGGGAGGGTTCGAACCTACGAGCAGTACTTC. The encoded protein is CASSPIASGRVRTYEQYF.